This T cell receptor beta chain derives from a study of blood T cells in healthy people across ages. Per-sample PBMC isolation yielded at least 6.5 million cells. Alongside a J-beta primer mix, a sample-barcoded 5' primer served in a second PCR lasting 7 to 11 cycles. A single record per CDR3 protein comes from TCRdb applying MiXCR to the 5' RACE reads. The sample gives hundreds of thousands of distinct CDR3 sequences, roughly 44% of which show up once; roughly a fifth is in the top ten. The CDR3 has 12 amino acids. Germline assignment: CDR1 LNHNV and CDR2 YYDKDF (reference sequence). Trimming took off 1 base at V and 8 bases at J, with 6 bases between the two ends.

The sequenced material came from blood. The clonotype originates from a man aged 60-69 years in good health. The chain employs TRBV15 and TRBJ2-1; perhaps TRBD2 as D (6 bases). CDR3: CATSRGGDEQFF. As DNA, the CDR3 is TGTGCCACCAGCAGAGGCGGGGATGAGCAGTTCTTC.